These 16 T cell receptor beta chains share one sample of origin, sequenced in a study of T cell responses to AZD1222 COVID-19 vaccine (dated by TCRdb to the early 2020s). The method behind the library was the immunoSEQ multiplex PCR assay. TCRdb re-hosts the immuneACCESS table, in-frame sequences only. Its copies lack some clones; in the studies checked, an unresolved V gene accounts for under half of them, and the cause for the rest is not known. In this sample the table shows some 150,000 clones, approximately 91% of which occur a single time. The top ten constitute 1.5% to 2% of the sample. The time point label on this specimen signifies: baseline before first vaccination. The material was peripheral blood, obtained on day 0 of AZD1222 vaccination. Receptors originate from an adult in good health.

The V call is TRBV30, the J call TRBJ1-1; the D is unclear. This CDR3 contains 13 residues. Trimming stripped 0 bases from V and 3 bases from J, with 8 bases between. Germline values: CDR1 GTSNPN, CDR2 SVGIG (reference sequence). The CDR3 coding sequence is TGTGCCTGGAGTGTTATCCGAGACACTGAAGCTTTCTTT. Protein: CAWSVIRDTEAFF.

CDR3: CAWSRYTDTQYF. The DNA of the CDR3 is TGTGCCTGGAGTAGATACACAGATACGCAGTATTTT. This chain connects TRBV30 to TRBJ2-3, with D hard to call. This CDR3 is 12 amino acids long. Germline values: CDR1 GTSNPN, CDR2 SVGIG (reference sequence). Trimming took off 2 bases at V and 2 bases at J, with 5 bases between the two ends. Based on the CDR3 plus reference TRBV30 and TRBJ2-3, the full variable domain is SQTIHQWPATLVQPVGSPLSLECTVEGTSNPNLYWYRQAAGRGLQLLFYSVGIGQISSEVPQNLSASRPQDRQFILSSKKLLLSDSGFYLCAWSRYTDTQYFGPGTRLTVL.

V and J are TRBV6-1 and TRBJ1-2; possible D gene TRBD1, 6 bases. From germline, CDR1 is MNHNS and CDR2 SASEGT. The CDR3 runs to 15 residues. Between the trimmed V and J ends, which lost 2 bases and 8 bases, there was a span of 18 bases. DNA for the CDR3: TGTGCCAGCAGTGAAACAGGGATACTCGGAGGCGGCTACACCTTC. This encodes CASSETGILGGGYTF.

The chain is built from TRBV7-3 and TRBJ2-3, with 7 bases lining up with TRBD2. From germline, CDR1 is SGHTA and CDR2 FQGTGA. V lost 5 bases and J lost 5; bases outside the gene matches: 4. The CDR3 runs to 13 residues. The CDR3 bases are TGTGCCAGCAGCCTCCGGGGGGTAGATACGCAGTATTTT. As protein: CASSLRGVDTQYF.

This clone was seen a single time. The rearrangement links TRBV19 to TRBJ1-1; D uncertain. Germline CDR1 reads LNHDA; CDR2 reads SQIVND (reference sequence). V was trimmed by 5 bases and J by 0 bases, leaving 13 bases between them. This CDR3 is 15 amino acids long. The CDR3 coding sequence is TGTGCCAGTAGTCCCCGGGGAGGCCTGAACACTGAAGCTTTCTTT. Protein: CASSPRGGLNTEAFF.

The chain links TRBV3-1 (or the pseudogene TRBV3-2) to TRBJ1-1; D not resolved. CDR1 is LGHDT and CDR2 is YNNKEL in the germline V gene (reference sequence). The length of the CDR3 is 14 residues. Trimming pared 1 base from V and 6 bases from J, leaving 12 bases between. CDR3 sequence (DNA): TGTGCCAGCAGCCAAGGCCAGGAAGTGGCTGAAGCTTTCTTT. Translating gives CASSQGQEVAEAFF.

The chain couples TRBV30 to TRBJ1-6; D may be TRBD1 (5 bases). The CDR3 sequence is 15 residues long. Germline-derived CDR1 and CDR2 are GTSNPN and SVGIG (reference sequence). V gave up 2 bases and J gave up 10 bases, with 18 bases separating them. CDR3 in amino acids: CAWSPGGILRSPLHF. The CDR3 nucleotides are TGTGCCTGGAGTCCCGGGGGGATTTTAAGGTCACCCCTCCACTTT.

The genes are TRBV4-3 and TRBJ2-2, with 14 bases that match TRBD2. Unmatched junction bases numbered 4, after V lost 5 bases and J lost 2 bases. CDR3 length: 17 amino acids. The germline V gene encodes CDR1 LGHNA and CDR2 YSLEER. The CDR3 bases are TGCGCCAGCAGCAGGACTAGCGGGGGGACTAACACCGGGGAGCTGTTTTTT. Translated, it gives CASSRTSGGTNTGELFF.

This chain uses TRBV5-1 with TRBJ1-1; 7 bases align to TRBD1. In germline, CDR1 is SGHRS, CDR2 YFSETQ. Trimming cost V 3 bases and J 0 bases; bases outside gene matches: 2. The CDR3 sequence is 14 residues long. The CDR3 DNA follows: TGCGCCAGCAGCTCGACAGGGATGAACACTGAAGCTTTCTTT. Translating it yields CASSSTGMNTEAFF.

V is TRBV5-6 and J is TRBJ2-3, with 9 bases lining up with TRBD1. Trimming at V came to 1 base and at J to 2 bases, leaving 8 bases not matched to a gene. Germline lookup yields CDR1 SGHDT and CDR2 YYEEEE. The CDR3 covers 17 residues. The DNA of the CDR3 is TGTGCCAGCAGCTTGTCTCGGGGACAGGGCTTCACAGATACGCAGTATTTT. Protein sequence: CASSLSRGQGFTDTQYF.

The rearrangement links TRBV3-1 (or the pseudogene TRBV3-2) to TRBJ1-1, with no clear D. V gave up 7 bases and J gave up 4 bases, with 25 bases separating them. Germline V gene lookup returns CDR1 LGHDT and CDR2 YNNKEL (reference sequence). The CDR3 has 17 residues. CDR3 region: CASMGLTTGQASTEAFF. The CDR3 DNA reads as TGTGCCAGCATGGGCCTCACGACTGGGCAGGCCAGCACTGAAGCTTTCTTT.

The J gene is TRBJ1-5, the V gene TRBV15; D ambiguous. Deletions cut 7 bases from V and 0 bases from J, with 13 bases between. Germline assignment: CDR1 LNHNV and CDR2 YYDKDF (reference sequence). The CDR3 length is 15 residues. The CDR3 spells CATTENRFSNQPQHF. The CDR3, as DNA: TGTGCCACCACCGAAAATAGGTTTAGCAATCAGCCCCAGCATTTT.

CDR3 sequence (DNA): TGCGCCAGCAGCTTGGCGGGGCCAAATATGAACACTGAAGCTTTCTTT. Its translation: CASSLAGPNMNTEAFF. The chain is built from TRBV5-1 and TRBJ1-1; tentatively, D is TRBD1 (5 bases). Germline V CDR1 and CDR2: SGHRS, YFSETQ. V lost 0 bases and J 0 bases, leaving 12 bases between the germline ends. The CDR3 contains 16 residues.

The chain carries TRBV11-2 and TRBJ1-2; possible D gene TRBD1, 5 bases. Germline values: CDR1 SGHAT, CDR2 FQNNGV. The V and J ends lost 5 bases and 6 bases respectively, with 16 bases between them. The CDR3 contains 14 residues. The CDR3 loop is CASSQIGGGDGYTF. The CDR3 DNA reads as TGTGCCAGCAGCCAGATCGGAGGAGGGGATGGCTACACCTTC.

The chain has TRBV7-9 and TRBJ1-4, with TRBD1 matching 10 bases. CDR3 length equals 15 residues. V trimming: 1 base; J trimming: 7 bases; junction bases outside the gene matches: 3. The V gene's germline CDR1 is SEHNR and CDR2 FQNEAQ (reference sequence). Here the CDR3 DNA reads TGTGCCAGCAGCTTAGGGGGACAGGGGAGTGAAAAACTGTTTTTT. Residues: CASSLGGQGSEKLFF. Full variable domain (outside the CDR3, taken from reference TRBV7-9 and TRBJ1-4): DTGVSQNPRHKITKRGQNVTFRCDPISEHNRLYWYRQTLGQGPEFLTYFQNEAQLEKSRLLSDRFSAERPKGSFSTLEIQRTEQGDSAMYLCASSLGGQGSEKLFFGSGTQLSVL.

The chain combines TRBV6-1 with TRBJ1-2; D is possibly TRBD1 (5 bases). The CDR3 has 14 residues. Deletions cut 2 bases from V and 4 bases from J, with 11 bases between. Germline CDR1 reads MNHNS; CDR2 reads SASEGT. CDR3 nucleotide sequence: TGTGCCAGCAGTGAATCGGGGGGGTCCTATGGCTACACCTTC. Amino acids: CASSESGGSYGYTF.